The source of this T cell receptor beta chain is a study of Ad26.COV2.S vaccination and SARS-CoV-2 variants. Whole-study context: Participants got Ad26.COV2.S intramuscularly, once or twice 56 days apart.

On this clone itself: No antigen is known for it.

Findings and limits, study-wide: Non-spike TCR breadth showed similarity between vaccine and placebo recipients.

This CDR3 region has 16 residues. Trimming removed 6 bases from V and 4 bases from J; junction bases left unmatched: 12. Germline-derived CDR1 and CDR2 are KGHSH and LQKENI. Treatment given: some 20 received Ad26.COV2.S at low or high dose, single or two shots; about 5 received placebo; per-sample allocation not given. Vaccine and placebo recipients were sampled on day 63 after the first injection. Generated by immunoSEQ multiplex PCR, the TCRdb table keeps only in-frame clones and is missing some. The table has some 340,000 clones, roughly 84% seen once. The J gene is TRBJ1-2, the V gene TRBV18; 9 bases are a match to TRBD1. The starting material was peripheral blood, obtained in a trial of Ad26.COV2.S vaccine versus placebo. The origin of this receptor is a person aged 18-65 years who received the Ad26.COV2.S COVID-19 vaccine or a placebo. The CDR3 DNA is TGTGCCAGCTCCTACTCGGAGGGACAGGGCCCCTATGGCTACACCTTC. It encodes CASSYSEGQGPYGYTF.